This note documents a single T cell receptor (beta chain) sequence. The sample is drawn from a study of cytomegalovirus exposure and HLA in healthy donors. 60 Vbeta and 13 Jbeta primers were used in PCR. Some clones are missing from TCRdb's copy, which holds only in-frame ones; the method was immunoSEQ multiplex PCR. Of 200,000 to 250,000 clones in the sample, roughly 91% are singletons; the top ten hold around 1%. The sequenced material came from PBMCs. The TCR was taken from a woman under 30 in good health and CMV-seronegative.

The CDR3 DNA is TGTCCTGGGAGCGCACCTGTGACAAGGGGCTCGGGAGCTTTCTTT. It is translated as CPGSAPVTRGSGAFF. The chain carries TRBV22-1 and TRBJ1-1; the listed D gene, TRBD1, was not tested against the DNA. TRBV22-1 is a pseudogene segment. The CDR3 runs 15 residues.